The 16 T cell receptor beta chains below were found in one sample sequenced in a study of T cells of healthy individuals. In TCRdb, the 5' RACE reads were re-called with MiXCR into one record per CDR3 protein. The sample lists some 85,000 distinct CDR3 sequences; approximately 5.4% were seen once. These TCRs come from a female donor in good health.

This clonotype was counted ten times or more. The chain couples TRBV6-5 to TRBJ2-1, with a weak D call TRBD2 (6 bases). CDR1 and CDR2 from the germline V gene are MNHEY and SVGAGI. This CDR3 comprises 17 residues. V was clipped by 2 bases and J by 1 base, with 15 bases between them. CDR3 bases: TGTGCCAGCAGTTACACCACAAGAGGGACTTCCTACAATGAGCAGTTCTTC. This sequence encodes CASSYTTRGTSYNEQFF.

This clonotype was observed at least ten times. V gene TRBV9 combines with J gene TRBJ2-3; no clear D. V was clipped by 4 bases and J by 2 bases, with 14 bases between them. Germline loops: CDR1 SGDLS, CDR2 YYNGEE. There are 15 residues in the CDR3. CDR3 DNA: TGTGCCAGCAGCCCCCCTGGCCTTCCCACAGATACGCAGTATTTT. Translated: CASSPPGLPTDTQYF.

This clonotype was detected many times. The V gene is TRBV18, the J gene TRBJ2-1; 11 nucleotides match TRBD2. Germline V gene data show CDR1 as KGHSH and CDR2 as LQKENI. The CDR3 covers 15 residues. Germline trimming cut 4 bases from V and 6 bases from J; bases unmatched to any gene: 5. The DNA for the CDR3 is TGTGCCAGCTCACAACTAGCGGGAGAAGGCAATGAGCAGTTCTTC. Residues: CASSQLAGEGNEQFF.

There are many counts of this clonotype. The chain has TRBV12-3 or TRBV12-4 and TRBJ1-6; perhaps TRBD1 as D (5 bases). V lost 7 bases and J lost 10, with 17 bases in between. This CDR3 comprises 14 residues. The DNA for the CDR3 is TGTGCCAGCATGGGGATCGGGGGGTGGTCACCCCTCCACTTT. This translates into CASMGIGGWSPLHF.

This clonotype was recorded a few times. J is TRBJ2-7 and V is TRBV6-5; the match to TRBD2 covers 14 bases. The CDR3 consists of 16 residues. Germline V CDR1 and CDR2: MNHEY, SVGAGI. V lost 5 bases and J lost 2; bases outside the gene matches: 5. The CDR3 sequence is CASSLTTSGRAYEQYF. The CDR3 coding sequence is TGTGCCAGCAGTCTAACGACTAGCGGGAGGGCCTACGAGCAGTACTTC.

This clonotype was seen many times. The rearrangement links TRBV5-4 to TRBJ2-3, with TRBD2 identical over 7 bases. This CDR3 has 15 residues. V dropped 5 bases and J dropped 3; count of bases not matched to a gene: 9. CDR1 SGHNT and CDR2 YYREEE come from the germline V gene (reference sequence). CDR3: CASRRAGSGTDTQYF. In DNA form, the CDR3 reads TGTGCCAGCAGGAGAGCGGGATCGGGGACAGATACGCAGTATTTT.

There are a few counts of this clonotype. The V gene is TRBV28, the J gene TRBJ1-4; the match to TRBD1 covers 7 bases. Trimming at V came to 6 bases and at J to 1 base, leaving 14 bases not matched to a gene. Germline V gene lookup returns CDR1 MDHEN and CDR2 SYDVKM. This CDR3 spans 18 amino acids. This CDR3 reads CASSLRQGFFGTNEKLFF. In DNA, the CDR3 is TGTGCCAGCAGCTTAAGACAGGGTTTCTTTGGAACTAATGAAAAACTGTTTTTT.

The chain carries TRBV7-2 and TRBJ2-3; D remains ambiguous. Between the trimmed V and J ends, which lost 6 bases and 4 bases, there was a span of 17 bases. CDR1 is SGHTA, CDR2 FQGNSA, per germline. This CDR3 spans 15 amino acids. CDR3 residues: CASRTGPYSADTQYF. The CDR3 DNA follows: TGTGCCAGCAGGACCGGGCCCTACAGCGCAGATACGCAGTATTTT.

This clonotype was observed many times. This rearrangement joins TRBV5-1 to TRBJ2-3; tentative D call: TRBD1 (6 bases). The V gene's germline CDR1 is SGHRS and CDR2 YFSETQ. The CDR3 sequence is 12 residues long. The germline V and J ends were trimmed by 8 bases and 0 bases, with 7 bases remaining between them. CDR3 residues: CASGQSTDTQYF. In DNA form, the CDR3 reads TGCGCCAGTGGACAGAGCACAGATACGCAGTATTTT.

This clonotype was detected many times. The chain couples TRBV7-6 to TRBJ2-3; tentatively, D is TRBD2 (5 bases). The germline V and J ends were trimmed by 5 bases and 1 base, with 16 bases remaining between them. This CDR3 has 16 amino acids. CDR1 and CDR2 (germline): SGHVS, FNYEAQ. The CDR3 DNA reads as TGTGCCAGCAGCCTAGGGAGATTACTCGGCACAGATACGCAGTATTTT. Residues: CASSLGRLLGTDTQYF.

CDR3 nucleotides: TGTGCCAGCAGTTTATTTGCGGAAATAAGCACAGATACGCAGTATTTT. Translation: CASSLFAEISTDTQYF. The chain employs TRBV28 and TRBJ2-3, with D unclear. The V gene's germline CDR1 is MDHEN and CDR2 SYDVKM. V lost 1 base, J lost 0 bases, and 11 bases lay in between. The CDR3 sequence is 16 residues long.

This chain connects TRBV6-1 to TRBJ2-2; TRBD1 matches 8 bases. The CDR3 runs to 17 residues. Germline CDR1 MNHNS, CDR2 SASEGT. Germline trimming cut 2 bases from V and 5 bases from J; bases unmatched to any gene: 10. As DNA, the CDR3 is TGTGCCAGCAGTGAATTGGGCGGACAGGGAGGAACCGGGGAGCTGTTTTTT. Amino acids: CASSELGGQGGTGELFF.

This clonotype occurred many times. This rearrangement joins TRBV28 to TRBJ2-5; D remains ambiguous. V lost 3 bases to trimming and J lost 4 bases, with 3 bases between them. The CDR3 contains 11 residues. Germline V gene sequence: CDR1 MDHEN, CDR2 SYDVKM. CDR3 DNA: TGTGCCAGCAGTTTTGGAGAGACCCAGTACTTC. Residues: CASSFGETQYF.

Only a few counts were recorded for this clonotype. The chain joins TRBV5-1 to TRBJ2-1; 8 bases agree with TRBD1. Germline loops: CDR1 SGHRS, CDR2 YFSETQ. This CDR3 contains 14 residues. The V and J ends lost 2 bases and 7 bases, in that order; junction bases with no gene match: 5. CDR3 nucleotide sequence: TGCGCCAGCAGCTTAGGGACAGGACTAAATGAGCAGTTCTTC. Translated, it gives CASSLGTGLNEQFF.

This clonotype was seen many times. The genes are TRBV9 and TRBJ2-7, with a weak D call TRBD1 (5 bases). V was trimmed by 3 bases and J by 5 bases, leaving 18 bases between them. From germline, CDR1 is SGDLS and CDR2 YYNGEE. The CDR3 covers 15 residues. In nucleotides, the CDR3 is TGTGCCAGCAGCGCACAACAGGATGCGGCGGACGAGCAGTACTTC. It translates to CASSAQQDAADEQYF.

This chain joins TRBV18 and TRBJ2-7, with D possibly TRBD1 on 6 matching bases. CDR1 and CDR2 from the germline V gene are KGHSH and LQKENI. This CDR3 has 16 residues. V was trimmed by 2 bases and J by 6 bases, leaving 20 bases between them. The CDR3 reads CASSPFRGGRVSEQYF. The CDR3 DNA follows: TGTGCCAGCTCACCATTCAGGGGTGGGCGAGTATCCGAGCAGTACTTC.